These 5 T cell receptor beta chains were sequenced from one sample in a study of blood T cell repertoires in COVID-19. Profiled with immunoSEQ multiplex PCR; TCRdb holds only in-frame clones, not every one. The top ten hold approximately 9% of the sample, which has fewer than 20,000 clones, around nine tenths seen once. The sequenced material came from peripheral blood. These receptors were obtained from a man aged 35 to 55 with active COVID-19.

J is TRBJ2-6 and V is TRBV27; no clear D. Between the trimmed V and J ends, which lost 4 bases and 3 bases, there was a span of 22 bases. CDR3 length equals 19 residues. The germline gives CDR1 MNHEY, CDR2 SMNVEV (reference sequence). This CDR3 reads CASSSVTRSRLVGANVLTF. CDR3 bases: TGTGCCAGCAGTTCTGTGACGCGGTCCCGCTTAGTTGGGGCCAACGTCCTGACTTTC.

The chain employs TRBV15 and TRBJ2-5; 8 bases agree with TRBD2. The CDR3 sequence is 16 residues long. CDR1 is LNHNV and CDR2 is YYDKDF in the germline V gene (reference sequence). V trimming: 2 bases; J trimming: 4 bases; junction bases outside the gene matches: 9. CDR3 DNA: TGTGCCACCAGCAGATATAGCGGGGAGGAGGGAGAGACCCAGTACTTC. It translates to CATSRYSGEEGETQYF.

About this clone itself: A read error may produce the germline difference seen at one junction end. The chain recombines TRBV19 with TRBJ2-3; the D gene is possibly TRBD2 (6 bases). Looked up from germline, CDR1 is LNHDA and CDR2 is SQIVND (reference sequence). The CDR3 has 12 amino acids. The chain's CDR3 is CASSIDSGVRDF. The CDR3 DNA sequence: TGTGCCAGTAGTATAGATTCGGGAGTCAGGGATTTT.

This clone has more than one count but fewer than ten. The chain combines TRBV27 with TRBJ2-1; 10 bases align to TRBD2. The CDR3 covers 14 residues. With V trimmed by 5 bases and J by 8 bases, 6 bases remained unmatched. Germline CDR1 and CDR2: MNHEY and SMNVEV (reference sequence). Here the CDR3 reads CASSQREGRDEQFF. Here the CDR3 DNA reads TGTGCCAGCAGTCAGCGGGAGGGCCGGGATGAGCAGTTCTTC.

The gene calls are TRBV6-5 and TRBJ2-5; D gene uncertain. V was clipped by 7 bases and J by 1 base, with 7 bases between them. Looked up from germline, CDR1 is MNHEY and CDR2 is SVGAGI. The CDR3 runs to 12 residues. The CDR3 nucleotides are TGTGCCAGCACGGCAGGCCAAGAGACCCAGTACTTC. It translates to CASTAGQETQYF.